The 21 T cell receptor beta chains below all came from one sample that was sequenced in a study of shared clonotypes between healthy human individuals. Some clones are missing from TCRdb's copy, which holds only in-frame ones; the method was immunoSEQ multiplex PCR. In the table there are about 1,800,000 clones, about 95% of which are singletons. Terminally differentiated effector memory CD45RA+ cells were left out of the naive CD8 fraction, which was CD45RO-negative and positively selected for CCR7. The specimen sequenced was naive CD8+ T cells sorted from blood. The receptor set was obtained from a young man in good health.

The V gene is TRBV2, the J gene TRBJ2-3, with D hard to call. The germline V gene encodes CDR1 SNHLY and CDR2 FYNNEI. V shed 6 bases and J shed 6 bases, with 22 bases lying between them. This CDR3 is 16 amino acids long. The CDR3 bases are TGTGCCAGCAGCGCCCCCGACGGGTTGTGGATCGATACGCAGTATTTT. This codes for CASSAPDGLWIDTQYF.

The V and J genes are TRBV4-1 and TRBJ2-7; D not certain. Germline lookup yields CDR1 MGHRA and CDR2 YSYEKL. V gave up 2 bases and J gave up 3 bases, with 8 bases separating them. The CDR3 is 13 amino acids. The CDR3 sequence: CASSQSIYYEQYF. The DNA for the CDR3 is TGCGCCAGCAGCCAAAGTATATACTACGAGCAGTACTTC.

The chain links TRBV4-1 to TRBJ2-5, with 12 bases identical to TRBD2. The germline V gene encodes CDR1 MGHRA and CDR2 YSYEKL. This CDR3 is built from 16 residues. With V trimmed by 4 bases and J by 5 bases, 8 bases remained unmatched. This CDR3 is CASSPRLAGVEETQYF. The CDR3 bases are TGCGCCAGCAGCCCCCGACTAGCGGGAGTGGAGGAGACCCAGTACTTC.

The chain joins TRBV7-9 to TRBJ1-4; 9 bases line up with TRBD1. CDR3 length: 14 amino acids. J lost 6 bases, V lost 6 bases, and 5 bases had no gene match. CDR1 is SEHNR, CDR2 FQNEAQ, per germline (reference sequence). This CDR3 is CASSWDRAHEKLFF. In DNA, the CDR3 is TGTGCCAGCAGTTGGGACAGGGCCCATGAAAAACTGTTTTTT.

The chain combines TRBV27 with TRBJ1-5, with D possibly matching TRBD1 (6 bases). Trimming took off 6 bases at V and 7 bases at J, with 19 bases between the two ends. The length of the CDR3 is 15 residues. Per germline, CDR1 MNHEY and CDR2 SMNVEV (reference sequence). The CDR3 region has the DNA TGTGCCAGCAGGGCACAGGGTTGGGGGCCACAGCCCCAGCATTTT. As protein: CASRAQGWGPQPQHF.

For this clone: Other DNA sequences in the same sample also yield this CDR3. The chain carries TRBV11-2 and TRBJ2-1; D not resolved. Germline assignment: CDR1 SGHAT and CDR2 FQNNGV. V dropped 1 base and J dropped 6 bases, with 7 bases sitting between them. The CDR3 is 13 amino acids. The CDR3 is CASSLVLGNEQFF. CDR3 bases: TGTGCCAGCAGCTTAGTTCTGGGCAATGAGCAGTTCTTC. Full variable domain (missing parts from reference TRBV11-2 and TRBJ2-1): EAGVAQSPRYKIIEKRQSVAFWCNPISGHATLYWYQQILGQGPKLLIQFQNNGVVDDSQLPKDRFSAERLKGVDSTLKIQPAKLEDSAVYLCASSLVLGNEQFFGPGTRLTVL.

As concerns this clone: Other DNA sequences of this sample code for an identical CDR3. The rearrangement joins TRBV9 to TRBJ2-5; 13 bases match TRBD2. The germline V gene encodes CDR1 SGDLS and CDR2 YYNGEE. CDR3 size: 16 residues. Trimming took 4 bases from V and 4 from J; bases not matched to a gene: 7. The CDR3 spells CASSSRLAGGPETQYF. As DNA, the CDR3 is TGTGCCAGCAGCTCTCGACTAGCGGGAGGCCCAGAGACCCAGTACTTC.

The chain links TRBV6-6 to TRBJ1-5; TRBD1 matches 11 bases. This CDR3 is 15 amino acids long. V lost 7 bases and J lost 6; bases outside the gene matches: 8. The germline CDR1 and CDR2 sequences are MNHNY and SVGAGI (reference sequence). CDR3 in amino acids: CASNPGQGARQPQHF. The DNA for the CDR3 is TGTGCCAGCAACCCTGGACAGGGGGCCCGTCAGCCCCAGCATTTT.

J is TRBJ2-5 and V is TRBV7-8; 7 bases agree with TRBD2. Trimming removed 4 bases from V and 5 bases from J; junction bases left unmatched: 10. CDR1 is SGHVS, CDR2 FQNEAQ, per germline. The CDR3 length is 15 residues. The CDR3 coding sequence is TGTGCCAGCAGCTACCTCGGACTAGTAGCGGAGACCCAGTACTTC. Its protein product is CASSYLGLVAETQYF.

The gene calls are TRBV19 and TRBJ1-2; 7 bases are shared with TRBD1. V shed 6 bases and J 8 bases; nucleotides not matched to a gene: 15. The CDR3 contains 15 residues. Per the germline V gene, CDR1 is LNHDA and CDR2 is SQIVND (reference sequence). The DNA for the CDR3 is TGTGCCAGTAGCAACCCGGACAGGTTCTTACGGGGCTACACCTTC. The encoded protein is CASSNPDRFLRGYTF.

This chain uses TRBV5-5 with TRBJ2-7, with TRBD2 matching over 8 bases. J lost 1 base, V lost 0 bases, and 3 bases had no gene match. Germline V lookup: CDR1 SGHKS, CDR2 YYEKEE (reference sequence). This CDR3 is 15 amino acids long. The CDR3 region is CASSLALAGSYEQYF. In nucleotides, the CDR3 is TGTGCCAGCAGCTTGGCCCTAGCGGGTTCCTACGAGCAGTACTTC. Looking up the rest from reference TRBV5-5 and TRBJ2-7 gives the full variable domain: DAGVTQSPTHLIKTRGQQVTLRCSPISGHKSVSWYQQVLGQGPQFIFQYYEKEERGRGNFPDRFSARQFPNYSSELNVNALLLGDSALYLCASSLALAGSYEQYFGPGTRLTVT.

This sequence joins TRBV7-6 and TRBJ2-7; 8 nucleotides align to TRBD2. The length of the CDR3 is 15 residues. The junction had 7 bases not matched to a gene; V was cut back by 5 bases and J by 1 base. CDR1 SGHVS and CDR2 FNYEAQ come from the germline V gene. DNA for the CDR3: TGTGCCAGCAGCATGGGAGTAGCGGGATCCTACGAGCAGTACTTC. As protein: CASSMGVAGSYEQYF.

The chain recombines TRBV4-1 with TRBJ1-5; tentatively, D is TRBD1 (5 bases). The CDR3 covers 15 residues. Germline values: CDR1 MGHRA, CDR2 YSYEKL. V was cut by 3 bases and J by 4 bases, with 13 bases left in between. CDR3 sequence reads: CASSQDLGGNQPQHF. CDR3 coding DNA: TGCGCCAGCAGCCAGGACTTGGGGGGTAATCAGCCCCAGCATTTT.

Regarding this clone: This sample also contains other DNA sequences that code for the same CDR3. V gene TRBV5-6 combines with J gene TRBJ2-7; 10 bases agree with TRBD2. The junction had 3 bases not matched to a gene; V was cut back by 3 bases and J by 3 bases. Germline loops: CDR1 SGHDT, CDR2 YYEEEE. This CDR3 contains 14 residues. CDR3: CASSSGLADYEQYF. CDR3 sequence (DNA): TGTGCCAGCAGCTCTGGACTAGCGGACTACGAGCAGTACTTC.

V gene TRBV4-1 combines with J gene TRBJ2-7, with 7 bases identical to TRBD1. J lost 3 bases, V lost 4 bases, and 6 bases had no gene match. From germline, CDR1 is MGHRA and CDR2 YSYEKL. The CDR3 contains 14 residues. CDR3 amino acids: CASSPRAGGYEQYF. The CDR3 DNA follows: TGCGCCAGCAGCCCCAGGGCAGGGGGCTACGAGCAGTACTTC.

The chain has TRBV30 and TRBJ2-3; D is uncertain. The CDR3 spans 14 residues. In germline, CDR1 is GTSNPN, CDR2 SVGIG (reference sequence). Trimming cost V 4 bases and J 3 bases, with 14 bases left between them. CDR3 bases: TGTGCCTGGATGGCCTCTGAACTAACAGATACGCAGTATTTT. Translated, it gives CAWMASELTDTQYF.

J is TRBJ1-6 and V is TRBV27; D might be TRBD1 (6 bases). V lost 7 bases and J lost 9, with 16 bases in between. The CDR3 contains 14 residues. Germline V gene lookup returns CDR1 MNHEY and CDR2 SMNVEV (reference sequence). CDR3 protein: CASTLGQGFSPLHF. As DNA, the CDR3 is TGTGCCAGCACATTGGGGCAGGGGTTTTCACCCCTCCACTTT.

The CDR3 here is CASSYSAGTEAFF. The CDR3 region has the DNA TGTGCCAGCAGTTACTCGGCTGGGACTGAAGCTTTCTTT. The V call is TRBV6-6, the J call TRBJ1-1, with D hard to call. There are 13 residues in the CDR3. Trimming stripped 0 bases from V and 5 bases from J, with 7 bases between. Per the germline V gene, CDR1 is MNHNY and CDR2 is SVGAGI (reference sequence).

The rearrangement links TRBV11-2 to TRBJ1-4; D gene ambiguous. The CDR3 sequence is 14 residues long. Trimming cost V 2 bases and J 4 bases, with 8 bases left between them. CDR1 is SGHAT and CDR2 is FQNNGV in the germline V gene. The CDR3 DNA sequence: TGTGCCAGCAGCTTACGGACGGATAATGAAAAACTGTTTTTT. This codes for CASSLRTDNEKLFF.

In its sample, this clone was seen once. CDR3 in amino acids: CASSQERTDYGYTF. DNA for the CDR3: TGCGCCAGCAGCCAAGAAAGGACGGACTATGGCTACACCTTC. This sequence joins TRBV4-1 and TRBJ1-2; D uncertain. Per the germline V gene, CDR1 is MGHRA and CDR2 is YSYEKL. The CDR3 length is 14 residues. Trimming removed 0 bases from V and 3 bases from J, with 8 bases in between.

The chain combines TRBV6-1 with TRBJ1-1; D call uncertain. The V gene lost 10 bases and the J gene lost 5 bases, with 11 bases spanning the gap. The CDR3 extends over 11 amino acids. In germline, CDR1 is MNHNS, CDR2 SASEGT. CDR3 DNA sequence: TGTGCCACCCGGGCCCCGACTGAAGCTTTCTTT. It specifies CATRAPTEAFF.